Below, one T cell receptor (beta chain) is given with its context. Its antigen remains unidentified. No much larger clone is present one base from it, and per-base qualities are unavailable. In the prospective study, participants were about 18 to 89 years old, resided in 25 or so geographic areas of the United States, and were enrolled through a virtual design. In the prospective study, cohorts were assigned on the basis of participant-reported clinical history obtained from a screening survey and a study questionnaire. Mobile phlebotomists in the prospective study collected whole blood, serum and a nasopharyngeal or oropharyngeal swab from every participant. Over a roughly 2-month period, participants in the prospective study had the option of providing additional blood draws and questionnaires. Before DNA extraction, blood samples from the prospective study were shipped at room temperature or frozen.

This sample was taken from a study of blood T cell repertoires in COVID-19 (dated by TCRdb to between 2020 and 2021). At the level of the whole study: The collaborator samples originated in the United States, Italy and Spain and spanned the acute and convalescent phases of COVID-19. The prospective study material was composed of cDNA or gDNA derived from T cells, B-cell-depleted T cells, or PBMCs. Subjects who had been exposed to COVID-19, were actively infected with it, or had recovered from it provided the deeply sampled blood TCRbeta repertoires that made up the dataset. The repertoires were made available in a free public database intended to serve as a resource for research on the immune response to SARS-CoV-2. Samples were obtained from the ongoing ImmuneRACE study (first 160 participants) and from over 1,000 subjects provided by 6 global collaborators. Sample metadata almost always included a de-identified subject ID, COVID-19 status, age in years and sex. Where available, HLA class I and class II types were obtained from metadata supplied by the sample provider rather than from assay-based typing.

From the cysteine up to the phenylalanine, the CDR3 has a length of 16 residues. The entry retains the CDR3 DNA only, 48 bases that are in frame from base 1. The germline V and J ends show losses of 8 bases and 9 bases respectively, and no gene match explains 19 bases of the junction. CDR1 and CDR2, per the germline V gene (reference sequence), are LNHDA and SQIVND. Paper-wide results and their limitations: Clinical and demographic metadata were provided uncurated, with the amount varying by source and participant.

TCRbeta CDR3 regions were amplified from genomic DNA using the immunoSEQ Assay, a bias-controlled multiplex PCR. On the study's bioinformatics: The number of nucleated cells in each sample was estimated by amplification of reference gene primers within the assay. To quantify the absolute abundance of each unique TCRbeta CDR3 rearrangement, sequence reads were collapsed and filtered. For each sample, productive Simpson clonality was calculated as the square root of Simpson's diversity index across productive rearrangements. TCRdb obtained this table from immuneACCESS and retained in-frame rearrangements with V and J assigned. These tables miss some clones; where compared with another copy, unresolved V genes account for less than half of the shortfall, and the remainder is unexplained. That table gives V, J and clone size, and the DNA gave D and trimming. The sample table holds some 250,000 clones, of which 86% were seen once. About 3.5% of the sample comes from the top ten.

This TCR was sampled from a woman aged 40 to 55 with acute COVID-19. Sequencing was carried out using PBMCs or T cells enriched from blood (not recorded which). Here the chain combines TRBV19 and TRBJ1-5, and TRBD1 aligns with 7 junction nucleotides. The CDR3 protein sequence reads: CASALPGQSISGPQHF. The DNA is TGTGCCAGTGCGTTACCGGGACAGTCCATATCTGGGCCCCAGCATTTT.